The text below deals with one T cell receptor beta chain. The target antigen is unknown. This CDR3 has 14 residues. Germline CDR1 and CDR2: SGHRS and YFSETQ. V lost 4 bases and J lost 0; bases outside the gene matches: 3. The sample is drawn from a study of T cell responses to AZD1222 COVID-19 vaccine. Study in general: Second-dose timings of about 4 or about 12 weeks were pooled.

Whole-study results and caveats: Clonal diversity may have been underestimated, and the donors were mostly white British, with more females than males. At study baseline, merely five or six AZD1222 recipients were seropositive. None of the repertoires were sampled until the peak T cell response had passed.

Generated by immunoSEQ multiplex PCR, the TCRdb table keeps only in-frame clones and is missing some. The data contain tens of thousands of clones, approximately 90% of them singletons. Sequencing used peripheral blood, obtained on day 0 of AZD1222 vaccination. V is TRBV5-1 and J is TRBJ1-2; 7 positions agree with TRBD1. The receptor comes from an adult in good health. In DNA form, the CDR3 reads TGCGCCAGCAGCCTCGGACAGGCTAACTATGGCTACACCTTC. As protein: CASSLGQANYGYTF.